Here is one TCR beta chain with its context. The antigen it recognizes is unknown. The record has no base qualities; no much larger clone is one base away. The time point label here, explained by the study, means: baseline before first vaccination. Vaccinee samples came from UK trials COV001 and COV002, including a single-blind randomized controlled phase 2/3 trial of AZD1222 (ChAdOx1 nCoV-19) in healthy adults. For TCRbeta chain sequencing, PBMC samples were collected from trial participants at day 0 and at day 28 after the second dose. The CDR3 runs 15 amino acids, cysteine and phenylalanine included. Only the CDR3 part of the read is kept: 45 bases, read in frame from the first base. Deletion took 0 bases off V and 6 bases off J, with a span of 9 bases between the germline ends. CDR1 is given as LNHNV and CDR2 as YYDKDF, both from the germline V gene (reference sequence). This sample was included in a study of T cell responses to AZD1222 COVID-19 vaccine (dated by TCRdb to the early 2020s). About the study as a whole: AZD1222 recipients given second doses at about 4 weeks or at about 12 weeks were pooled, since spike-specific TCR depth and breadth were not found to differ between the two schedules. Trial participants were enrolled by age into 18-55, 56-69 and 70-plus year subgroups, with around 150, 28 and 57 TCR-sequenced participants respectively. A total of 233 trial participants underwent TCR sequencing, of whom about 210 had received two doses of AZD1222 and around 25 had received two doses of the MenACWY control vaccine.

Broader findings and caveats from the paper: Participants were mostly white British and included more females than males, and it was suggested by the authors that clonal diversity may have been underestimated. In the small 56-69-year group, the increase in depth fell short of significance, most likely because of low power. After two AZD1222 doses, both the breadth and the depth of spike-specific TCRs were significantly higher than at day 0 and than in MenACWY recipients. Only a handful of AZD1222 recipients were SARS-CoV-2 seropositive at baseline, limiting conclusions about previously exposed vaccinees. Nearly half of unique spike-specific TCRs reportedly recognized epitopes outside regions mutated in the B.1.351 and B.1.1.7 variants. No day 14 peak-response samples were available, so repertoires were characterized only after the peak T cell response. Vaccine-associated CD4 TCRs spanned the whole spike protein, with dominant responses in regions 160-218 and 743-854.

The CDR3 regions of human TCRbeta chains were subjected to immunosequencing. The paper's data handling went like this. Repertoire TCRs were matched against a reference library of SARS-CoV-2-specific TCRs generated with the MIRA antigen-specificity platform. Breadth was defined as the fraction of unique TCRs that were SARS-CoV-2-associated, and depth was defined as the fraction of total T cells that were SARS-CoV-2-associated. Using the MIRA data, each spike-specific TCR was assigned both to the spike region to which the TCR was reactive and to a CD4 or CD8 class. Log10-transformed breadth and depth values were compared by one-way ANOVA with Sidak's multiple comparisons tests. TCRdb took this table from immuneACCESS and kept in-frame rearrangements with V and J called. Such tables lack part of the clones; where checked against another copy, unresolved V genes explain under half of the gap, and the rest is unexplained. From that table come the V and J calls and clone size; the DNA was used to work out D and trimming. Across this sample there are under 110,000 clones, with around 90% seen only once. Of the sample, approximately 5.4% falls within the top ten clones.

The sequence derives from an adult in good health. The V and J genes are TRBV15 and TRBJ1-6; the D gene is unclear. This sample comprised peripheral blood, obtained on day 0 of AZD1222 vaccination. The DNA sequence is given as TGTGCCACCAGCAGAGATCGAGGAGGTAATTCACCCCTCCACTTT. Translated, this is CATSRDRGGNSPLHF.